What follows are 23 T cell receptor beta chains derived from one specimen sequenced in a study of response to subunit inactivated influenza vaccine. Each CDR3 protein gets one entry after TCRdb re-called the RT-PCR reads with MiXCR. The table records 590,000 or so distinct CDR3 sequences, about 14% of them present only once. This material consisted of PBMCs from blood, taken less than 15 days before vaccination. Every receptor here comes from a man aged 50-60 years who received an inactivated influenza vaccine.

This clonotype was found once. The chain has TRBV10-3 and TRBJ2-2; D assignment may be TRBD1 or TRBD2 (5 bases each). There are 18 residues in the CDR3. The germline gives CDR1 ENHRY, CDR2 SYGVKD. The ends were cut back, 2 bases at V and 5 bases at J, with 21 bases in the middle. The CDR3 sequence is CAISEPPPGGIFTGELFF. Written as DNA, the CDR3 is TGTGCCATCAGTGAGCCACCCCCTGGGGGAATTTTTACCGGGGAGCTGTTTTTT.

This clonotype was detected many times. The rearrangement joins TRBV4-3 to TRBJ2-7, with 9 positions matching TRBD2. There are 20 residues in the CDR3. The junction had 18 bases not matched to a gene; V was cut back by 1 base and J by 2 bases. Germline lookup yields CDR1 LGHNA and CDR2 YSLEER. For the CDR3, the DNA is TGCGCCAGCAGCCAAGTCTGGTCAGGGGCCCTAGCGGGACTAACCTACGAGCAGTACTTC. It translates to CASSQVWSGALAGLTYEQYF.

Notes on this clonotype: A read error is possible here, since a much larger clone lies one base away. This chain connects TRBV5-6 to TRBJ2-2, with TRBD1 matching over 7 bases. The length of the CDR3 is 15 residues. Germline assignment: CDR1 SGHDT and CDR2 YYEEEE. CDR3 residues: CSSSFLAGQAGELFF. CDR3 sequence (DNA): TGTTCCAGCAGCTTTTTAGCAGGACAGGCCGGGGAGCTGTTTTTT.

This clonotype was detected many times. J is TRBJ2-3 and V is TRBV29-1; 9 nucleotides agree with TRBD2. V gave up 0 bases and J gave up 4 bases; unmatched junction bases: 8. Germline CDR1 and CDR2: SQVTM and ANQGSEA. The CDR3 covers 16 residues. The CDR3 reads CSVEDQAGGLADTQYF. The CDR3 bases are TGCAGCGTTGAAGACCAAGCGGGGGGTTTGGCAGATACGCAGTATTTT.

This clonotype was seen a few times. The CDR3 nucleotides are TGCAGTGCTAGTGAATTTGGGGACAGCTCCTACGAGCAGTACTTC. This translates into CSASEFGDSSYEQYF. This chain connects TRBV20-1 to TRBJ2-7; 7 nucleotides line up with TRBD1. CDR3 length: 15 residues. The germline gives CDR1 DFQATT, CDR2 SNEGSKA (reference sequence). V was pared by 3 bases and J by 0 bases, with 8 bases of the junction left unmatched.

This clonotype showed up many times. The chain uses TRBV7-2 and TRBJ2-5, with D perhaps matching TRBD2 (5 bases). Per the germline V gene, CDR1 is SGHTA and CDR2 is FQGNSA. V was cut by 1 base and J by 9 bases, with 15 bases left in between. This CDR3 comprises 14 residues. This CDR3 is CASSLEPELGAQYF. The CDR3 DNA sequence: TGTGCCAGCAGCTTAGAGCCCGAACTAGGAGCCCAGTACTTC.

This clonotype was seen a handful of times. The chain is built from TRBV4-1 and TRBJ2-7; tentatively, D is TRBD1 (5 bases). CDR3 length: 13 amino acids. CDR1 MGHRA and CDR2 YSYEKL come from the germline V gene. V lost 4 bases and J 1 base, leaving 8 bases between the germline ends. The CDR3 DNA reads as TGCGCCAGCAGCCCGGACAATTCCTACGAGCAGTACTTC. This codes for CASSPDNSYEQYF.

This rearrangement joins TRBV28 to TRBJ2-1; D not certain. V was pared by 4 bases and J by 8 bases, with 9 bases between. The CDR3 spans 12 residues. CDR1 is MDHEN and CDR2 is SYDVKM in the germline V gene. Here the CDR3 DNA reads TGTGCCAGCAGTTATCCTGGGGATGAGCAGTTCTTC. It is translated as CASSYPGDEQFF.

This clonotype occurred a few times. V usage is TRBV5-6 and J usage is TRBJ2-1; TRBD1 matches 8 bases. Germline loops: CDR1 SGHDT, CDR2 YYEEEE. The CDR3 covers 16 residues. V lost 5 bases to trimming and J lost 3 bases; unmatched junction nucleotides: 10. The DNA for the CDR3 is TGTGCCAGCAGATTAGGCAGGGGGCAAGGCTACAATGAGCAGTTCTTC. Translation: CASRLGRGQGYNEQFF.

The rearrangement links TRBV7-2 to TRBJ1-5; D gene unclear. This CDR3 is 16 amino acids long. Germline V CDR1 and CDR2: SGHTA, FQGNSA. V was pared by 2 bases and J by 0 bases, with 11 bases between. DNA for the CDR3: TGTGCCAGCAGCTTATGGGCGTCATATAGCAATCAGCCCCAGCATTTT. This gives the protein CASSLWASYSNQPQHF.

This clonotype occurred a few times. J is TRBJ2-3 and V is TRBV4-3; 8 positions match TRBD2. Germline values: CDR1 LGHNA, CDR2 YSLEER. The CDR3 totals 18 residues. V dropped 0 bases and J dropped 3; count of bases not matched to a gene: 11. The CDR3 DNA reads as TGCGCCAGCAGCCAAGATTCCTCGCGGGGGGTAGTTACAGATACGCAGTATTTT. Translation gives CASSQDSSRGVVTDTQYF.

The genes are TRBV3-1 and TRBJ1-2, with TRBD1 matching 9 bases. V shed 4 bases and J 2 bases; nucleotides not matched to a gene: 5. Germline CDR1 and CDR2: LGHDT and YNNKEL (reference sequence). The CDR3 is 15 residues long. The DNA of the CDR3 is TGTGCCAGCAGCCTCCGAGGGACAGGGAACTATGGCTACACCTTC. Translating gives CASSLRGTGNYGYTF.

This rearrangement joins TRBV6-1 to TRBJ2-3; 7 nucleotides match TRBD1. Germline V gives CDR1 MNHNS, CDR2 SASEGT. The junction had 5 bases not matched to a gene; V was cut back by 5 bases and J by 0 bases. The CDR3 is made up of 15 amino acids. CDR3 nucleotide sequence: TGTGCCAGCAGTCGGGCCAGGGGGAGCACAGATACGCAGTATTTT. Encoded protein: CASSRARGSTDTQYF.

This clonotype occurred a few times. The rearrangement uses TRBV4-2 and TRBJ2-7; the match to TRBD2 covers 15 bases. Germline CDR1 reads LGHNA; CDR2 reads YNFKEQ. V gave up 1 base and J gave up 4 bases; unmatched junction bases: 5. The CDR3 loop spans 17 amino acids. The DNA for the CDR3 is TGTGCCAGCAGCCAAGCCGGGACTAGCGGGAGGCGGTACGAGCAGTACTTC. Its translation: CASSQAGTSGRRYEQYF.

The CDR3 sequence is CASSVLNAPTGKNTGELFF. In DNA, the CDR3 is TGTGCCAGCAGTGTCCTAAATGCTCCGACAGGGAAGAACACCGGGGAGCTGTTTTTT. The gene calls are TRBV2 and TRBJ2-2, with 7 bases that match TRBD1. Germline lookup yields CDR1 SNHLY and CDR2 FYNNEI. The CDR3 runs 19 residues. The V and J ends lost 4 bases and 1 base, in that order; junction bases with no gene match: 15.

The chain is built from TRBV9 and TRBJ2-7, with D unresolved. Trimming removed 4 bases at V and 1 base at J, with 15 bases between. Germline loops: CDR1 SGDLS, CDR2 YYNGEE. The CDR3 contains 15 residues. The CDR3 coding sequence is TGTGCCAGCAGCCCCCGACCCGTAAAGTCCTACGAGCAGTACTTC. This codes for CASSPRPVKSYEQYF.

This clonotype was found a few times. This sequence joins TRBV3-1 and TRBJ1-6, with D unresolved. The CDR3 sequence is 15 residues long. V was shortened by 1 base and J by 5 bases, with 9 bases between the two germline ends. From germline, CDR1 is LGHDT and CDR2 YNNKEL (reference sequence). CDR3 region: CASSQVRSNNSPLHF. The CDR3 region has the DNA TGTGCCAGCAGCCAAGTGAGGAGCAATAATTCACCCCTCCACTTT.

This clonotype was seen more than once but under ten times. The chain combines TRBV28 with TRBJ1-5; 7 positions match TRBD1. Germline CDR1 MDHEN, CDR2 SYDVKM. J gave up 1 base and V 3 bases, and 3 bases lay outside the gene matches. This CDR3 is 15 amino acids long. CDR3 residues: CASSFTDRSNQPQHF. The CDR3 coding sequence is TGTGCCAGCAGTTTTACGGACAGGAGCAATCAGCCCCAGCATTTT.

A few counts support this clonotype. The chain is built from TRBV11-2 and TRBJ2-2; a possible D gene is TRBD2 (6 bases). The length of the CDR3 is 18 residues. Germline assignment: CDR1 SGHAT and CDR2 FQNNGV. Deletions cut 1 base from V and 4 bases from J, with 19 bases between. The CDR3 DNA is TGTGCCAGCAGCTTAGTCGGTGTTAGGGTGGGGGGCACCGGGGAGCTGTTTTTT. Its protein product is CASSLVGVRVGGTGELFF.

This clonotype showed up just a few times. CDR3 bases: TGCAGTGCTAGAGTTGGGGGTAGCAATCAGCCCCAGCATTTT. Amino acid sequence: CSARVGGSNQPQHF. This chain connects TRBV20-1 to TRBJ1-5; possibly TRBD1 for D (5 bases). Germline values: CDR1 DFQATT, CDR2 SNEGSKA (reference sequence). CDR3 size: 14 residues. Trimming shortened V by 1 base and J by 0 bases, and 7 bases separated the two germline ends.

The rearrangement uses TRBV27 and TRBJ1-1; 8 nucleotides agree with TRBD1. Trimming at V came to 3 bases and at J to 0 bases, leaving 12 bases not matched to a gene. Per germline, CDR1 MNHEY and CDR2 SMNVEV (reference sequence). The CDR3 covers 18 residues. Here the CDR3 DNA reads TGTGCCAGCAGTTTTTCCCCACCAGGGGGCCCTTTGAACACTGAAGCTTTCTTT. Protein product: CASSFSPPGGPLNTEAFF.

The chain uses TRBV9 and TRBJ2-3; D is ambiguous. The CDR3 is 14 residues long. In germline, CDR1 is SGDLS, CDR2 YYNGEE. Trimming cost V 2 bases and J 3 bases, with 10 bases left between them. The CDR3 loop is CASSVGQATDTQYF. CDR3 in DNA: TGTGCCAGCAGCGTTGGGCAGGCGACAGATACGCAGTATTTT.

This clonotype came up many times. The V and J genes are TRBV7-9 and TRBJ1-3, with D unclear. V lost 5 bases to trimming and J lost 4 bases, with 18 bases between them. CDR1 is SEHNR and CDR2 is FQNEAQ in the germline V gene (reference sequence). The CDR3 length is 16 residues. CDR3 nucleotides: TGTGCCAGCAGCCCCGGCGGAGGACTTTTCGGAAACACCATATATTTT. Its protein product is CASSPGGGLFGNTIYF.